This TCR beta chain came from a study of post-analysis software for immune sequencing data. Study-wide findings and caveats: Compared with controls, patients showed significantly lower normalized Chao1 diversity. Controls had lower frequencies than patients of about 5 TRBV segments, which included TRBV5-6, TRBV5-1 and TRBV20-1.

This clonotype has a handful of counts. Its target is not known. Trimming removed 4 bases from V and 0 bases from J; junction bases left unmatched: 10. From germline, CDR1 is KGHSH and CDR2 LQKENI. This CDR3 has 17 amino acids. Carried by the TCR beta cDNA libraries were unique molecular identifiers. A single record per CDR3 protein comes from TCRdb applying MiXCR to the PCR reads. Among approximately 460,000 distinct CDR3 sequences, less than 45% were seen once, and the ten largest hold around 10%. This sequence was found in a girl between 10 and 17 years old with multiple sclerosis. The V and J genes are TRBV18 and TRBJ1-2, with TRBD1 matching 8 bases. Input material: blood. DNA for the CDR3: TGTGCCAGCTCACTGACGGGACAGGCTCTCCCTAACTATGGCTACACCTTC. Its protein is CASSLTGQALPNYGYTF.